A single sample is the source of the 28 T cell receptor beta chains below, sequenced in a study of T cells after yellow fever vaccination. One entry per CDR3 protein results from TCRdb running MiXCR on the 5' RACE reads. The profile shows roughly 94,000 distinct CDR3 sequences, more than 7.5% of them singletons. Sequences were derived from CD8+ T cells not binding an NS4B(214-222) dextramer, sorted from PBMCs, sampled less than 16 days after the first yellow fever vaccination. The receptors originated from a man between 18 and 29 years old who received the YFV17D yellow fever vaccine.

The J gene is TRBJ1-6, the V gene TRBV12-3 or TRBV12-4, with TRBD1 as a possible D gene (6 bases). The V and J ends lost 7 bases and 9 bases respectively, with 16 bases between them. CDR3 length: 14 amino acids. The CDR3 DNA is TGTGCCAGCAATAGAGGGGGAAGGGCTTCACCCCTCCACTTT. Encoded protein: CASNRGGRASPLHF.

This clonotype was counted many times. J is TRBJ2-3 and V is TRBV6-1, with D unclear. This CDR3 is built from 13 residues. V lost 6 bases to trimming and J lost 2 bases, with 9 bases between them. The germline V gene encodes CDR1 MNHNS and CDR2 SASEGT. CDR3 region: CASSLSSTDTQYF. CDR3 DNA: TGTGCCAGCAGCCTTAGCTCCACAGATACGCAGTATTTT.

Many counts were recorded for this clonotype. The chain has TRBV7-9 and TRBJ2-1, with D maybe TRBD1 (5 bases). Germline V gene lookup returns CDR1 SEHNR and CDR2 FQNEAQ (reference sequence). V lost 5 bases, J lost 8 bases, and 13 bases lay in between. The CDR3 runs to 13 residues. In DNA form, the CDR3 reads TGTGCCAGCAGCCCCCAAGGACACTATGAGCAGTTCTTC. This gives the protein CASSPQGHYEQFF.

This chain joins TRBV6-5 and TRBJ2-6; 9 bases fit TRBD1. The CDR3 consists of 16 residues. V was pared by 7 bases and J by 0 bases, with 4 bases of the junction left unmatched. The germline V gene encodes CDR1 MNHEY and CDR2 SVGAGI. CDR3 residues: CASTGQGGSGANVLTF. The CDR3 DNA is TGTGCCAGCACGGGACAGGGCGGCTCTGGGGCCAACGTCCTGACTTTC.

This clonotype was seen only a few times. The chain couples TRBV3-1 to TRBJ2-2, with D tentatively TRBD1 (6 bases). The CDR3 is 15 amino acids. CDR1 is LGHDT, CDR2 YNNKEL, per germline (reference sequence). V shed 0 bases and J shed 7 bases, with 12 bases lying between them. The CDR3 DNA is TGTGCCAGCAGCCAAGATACAGGGTTCGGCGGGGAGCTGTTTTTT. Encoded protein: CASSQDTGFGGELFF.

This clonotype was recorded a few times. The V call is TRBV6-2 or TRBV6-3, the J call TRBJ2-5, with D unclear. CDR1 and CDR2 (germline): MNHEY, SVGEGT. There are 12 residues in the CDR3. Trimming stripped 5 bases from V and 1 base from J, with 5 bases between. The CDR3 reads CASSRLQETQYF. DNA for the CDR3: TGTGCCAGCAGTAGACTCCAAGAGACCCAGTACTTC.

This clonotype was seen many times. The genes are TRBV5-1 and TRBJ2-1; tentatively, D is TRBD2 (5 bases). V lost 4 bases and J lost 8, with 16 bases in between. CDR3 length: 14 amino acids. CDR1 and CDR2 from the germline V gene are SGHRS and YFSETQ. CDR3 loop: CASSQLPPADEQFF. CDR3 nucleotide sequence: TGCGCCAGCAGCCAACTCCCTCCAGCGGATGAGCAGTTCTTC.

This clonotype was picked up many times. The V gene is TRBV5-1, the J gene TRBJ2-3, with D hard to call. V was clipped by 0 bases and J by 0 bases, with 11 bases between them. Looked up from germline, CDR1 is SGHRS and CDR2 is YFSETQ. There are 16 residues in the CDR3. Here the CDR3 DNA reads TGCGCCAGCAGCTTGGATTCCAGTCATAGCACAGATACGCAGTATTTT. This encodes CASSLDSSHSTDTQYF.

The chain links TRBV6-2 or TRBV6-3 to TRBJ1-1; D call uncertain. Germline V lookup: CDR1 MNHEY, CDR2 SVGEGT. Trimming pared 3 bases from V and 4 bases from J, leaving 6 bases between. The CDR3 extends over 12 amino acids. CDR3 sequence: CASSYGLTEAFF. CDR3 coding DNA: TGTGCCAGCAGTTATGGGCTCACTGAAGCTTTCTTT.

This chain connects TRBV19 to TRBJ2-3; tentatively, D is TRBD2 (6 bases). In germline, CDR1 is LNHDA, CDR2 SQIVND (reference sequence). This CDR3 has 14 amino acids. Between the trimmed V and J ends, which lost 6 bases and 2 bases, there was a span of 12 bases. The CDR3 coding sequence is TGTGCCAGTAGAAGGCGGGGATACACAGATACGCAGTATTTT. Translation: CASRRRGYTDTQYF.

This clonotype was observed many times. The rearrangement links TRBV29-1 to TRBJ2-3; 8 bases map to TRBD2. The V segment lost 4 bases and the J segment 6 bases; nucleotides outside the gene matches: 9. The V gene's germline CDR1 is SQVTM and CDR2 ANQGSEA. The CDR3 contains 14 residues. The CDR3 protein is CSVVRTGGLDTQYF. The CDR3 DNA reads as TGCAGCGTTGTTCGCACGGGGGGGCTCGATACGCAGTATTTT.

This clonotype appeared many times. The chain joins TRBV7-6 to TRBJ2-2; D is perhaps TRBD1 (6 bases). The V end was cut by 4 bases, the J end by 5 bases, with 14 bases between. There are 15 residues in the CDR3. Germline V gene lookup returns CDR1 SGHVS and CDR2 FNYEAQ. CDR3 in DNA: TGTGCCAGCAGCTCGGCTACAGGGCGAACCGGGGAGCTGTTTTTT. Amino acids: CASSSATGRTGELFF. Using reference TRBV7-6 and TRBJ2-2 for the parts outside the CDR3, the full variable domain is GAGVSQSPRYKVTKRGQDVALRCDPISGHVSLYWYRQALGQGPEFLTYFNYEAQQDKSGLPNDRFSAERPEGSISTLTIQRTEQRDSAMYRCASSSATGRTGELFFGEGSRLTVL.

This clonotype has a handful of counts. This chain connects TRBV27 to TRBJ2-1; no reliable D call. The CDR3 is 16 residues long. With 2 bases removed from V and 1 base from J, the gap between germline ends came to 12 bases. From germline, CDR1 is MNHEY and CDR2 SMNVEV (reference sequence). DNA of the CDR3: TGTGCCAGCAGTTTACAAGGAGAGAAATCCTACAATGAGCAGTTCTTC. Its translation is CASSLQGEKSYNEQFF.

This chain links TRBV6-5 with TRBJ1-1; the D is unclear. Trimming left V 4 bases short and J 4 bases short, with 13 bases between. The CDR3 consists of 14 residues. In germline, CDR1 is MNHEY, CDR2 SVGAGI. The chain's CDR3 is CASSFSGVGTEAFF. DNA of the CDR3: TGTGCCAGCAGTTTTTCGGGTGTAGGCACTGAAGCTTTCTTT.

There are a few counts of this clonotype. V and J are TRBV28 and TRBJ2-5; 7 bases line up with TRBD1. The CDR3 consists of 17 residues. Germline V gives CDR1 MDHEN, CDR2 SYDVKM. J gave up 3 bases and V 3 bases, and 13 bases lay outside the gene matches. As DNA, the CDR3 is TGTGCCAGCAGTTTCATATTGGGACAGCCTACCGAAGAGACCCAGTACTTC. As protein: CASSFILGQPTEETQYF.

This rearrangement joins TRBV5-4 to TRBJ1-1, with D perhaps TRBD1 (6 bases). V lost 1 base and J 1 base, leaving 14 bases between the germline ends. CDR1 and CDR2 from the germline V gene are SGHNT and YYREEE (reference sequence). The CDR3 is 16 residues long. The CDR3 sequence: CASSLKGGGSNTEAFF. The CDR3 region has the DNA TGTGCCAGCAGCTTGAAGGGGGGCGGTTCGAACACTGAAGCTTTCTTT.

The chain recombines TRBV7-2 with TRBJ2-3; D unclear. CDR1 SGHTA and CDR2 FQGNSA come from the germline V gene. This CDR3 region has 15 residues. Trimming took 1 base from V and 4 from J, leaving 12 bases between them. CDR3 in DNA: TGTGCCAGCAGCTTAGTGGTCGGAGCTTCAGATACGCAGTATTTT. Its protein product is CASSLVVGASDTQYF.

The chain is built from TRBV6-5 and TRBJ2-7; D might be TRBD1 or TRBD2, each matching 5 bases. Trimming pared 2 bases from V and 4 bases from J, leaving 12 bases between. The CDR3 runs 14 residues. Germline CDR1 MNHEY, CDR2 SVGAGI. The CDR3 spells CASSYAMGRYEQYF. For the CDR3, the DNA is TGTGCCAGCAGTTACGCAATGGGACGTTACGAGCAGTACTTC.

This sequence joins TRBV14 and TRBJ1-1, with 7 positions matching TRBD1. This CDR3 is 16 amino acids long. Trimming at V came to 0 bases and at J to 4 bases, leaving 8 bases not matched to a gene. Germline values: CDR1 SGHDN, CDR2 FVKESK. The CDR3 DNA is TGTGCCAGCAGCCAAGATATAGTGGCAGGGGGCACTGAAGCTTTCTTT. Its protein product is CASSQDIVAGGTEAFF.

The chain employs TRBV4-1 and TRBJ2-2, with a weak D call TRBD1 (6 bases). Germline CDR1 reads MGHRA; CDR2 reads YSYEKL. V was cut by 0 bases and J by 3 bases, with 17 bases left in between. The CDR3 is 18 residues long. CDR3 bases: TGCGCCAGCAGCCAAGAAGGCCCGGGCAGGGGATACACCGGGGAGCTGTTTTTT. This codes for CASSQEGPGRGYTGELFF.

The V and J genes are TRBV7-9 and TRBJ2-3, with TRBD2 as a possible D gene (6 bases). V lost 4 bases, J lost 6 bases, and 23 bases lay in between. The CDR3 has 17 residues. Per the germline V gene, CDR1 is SEHNR and CDR2 is FQNEAQ (reference sequence). The CDR3 spells CASSYRLAEMRQDTQYF. As DNA, the CDR3 is TGTGCCAGCAGCTACAGATTAGCGGAGATGCGCCAGGATACGCAGTATTTT.

This clonotype was seen more than once but under ten times. The chain carries TRBV7-9 and TRBJ2-7, with a tentative D call TRBD2 (5 bases). V shed 4 bases and J shed 3 bases, with 13 bases lying between them. CDR3 length equals 14 residues. CDR1 and CDR2 from the germline V gene are SEHNR and FQNEAQ (reference sequence). The CDR3 loop reads CASSSSGSLYEQYF. The CDR3 DNA sequence: TGTGCCAGCAGCTCATCGGGATCACTCTACGAGCAGTACTTC.

This clonotype was observed a handful of times. The J gene is TRBJ2-1, the V gene TRBV10-3; tentatively, D is TRBD2 (7 bases). The germline gives CDR1 ENHRY, CDR2 SYGVKD. V shed 2 bases and J shed 7 bases, with 15 bases lying between them. This CDR3 comprises 15 residues. Written as DNA, the CDR3 is TGTGCCATCAGTGAGGAGGGGGGGCCAGGGAATGAGCAGTTCTTC. It is translated as CAISEEGGPGNEQFF.

The chain employs TRBV12-3 or TRBV12-4 and TRBJ1-1; a possible D gene is TRBD1 (6 bases). CDR3 length: 16 residues. V was shortened by 0 bases and J by 1 base, with 12 bases between the two germline ends. This CDR3 is CASSLAGGIKNTEAFF. CDR3 in DNA: TGTGCCAGCAGTTTAGCGGGGGGCATCAAGAACACTGAAGCTTTCTTT.

The chain is built from TRBV20-1 and TRBJ2-7, with 7 bases fitting TRBD1. Germline CDR1 and CDR2: DFQATT and SNEGSKA (reference sequence). This CDR3 is built from 15 residues. V dropped 3 bases and J dropped 0; count of bases not matched to a gene: 8. Written as DNA, the CDR3 is TGCAGTGCTAGGCCGGGACAGCTAAGCTCCTACGAGCAGTACGTC. Translation: CSARPGQLSSYEQYV.

The chain links TRBV29-1 to TRBJ2-3; D is possibly TRBD1 (6 bases). The CDR3 has 12 amino acids. V dropped 7 bases and J dropped 4 bases, with 12 bases sitting between them. Germline CDR1 reads SQVTM; CDR2 reads ANQGSEA. Written as DNA, the CDR3 is TGCAGCGCTAGTAGGGGGTCAGATACGCAGTATTTT. It yields the protein CSASRGSDTQYF.

The rearrangement joins TRBV4-2 to TRBJ1-2; possible D gene TRBD1, 5 bases. The CDR3 totals 16 residues. V lost 0 bases and J lost 6, with 17 bases in between. The V gene's germline CDR1 is LGHNA and CDR2 YNFKEQ. This CDR3 is CASSQEVTDSYNGYTF. In nucleotides, the CDR3 is TGTGCCAGCAGCCAAGAGGTAACAGACAGCTATAATGGCTACACCTTC.

This clonotype was recorded a few times. The CDR3 DNA sequence: TGTGCCGGCACTCCCAACAGGGAGCGGACAGATACGCAGTATTTT. It yields the protein CAGTPNRERTDTQYF. The chain links TRBV2 to TRBJ2-3; the D gene is possibly TRBD1 (6 bases). Looked up from germline, CDR1 is SNHLY and CDR2 is FYNNEI. The CDR3 runs 15 residues. V gave up 11 bases and J gave up 3 bases, with 21 bases separating them.